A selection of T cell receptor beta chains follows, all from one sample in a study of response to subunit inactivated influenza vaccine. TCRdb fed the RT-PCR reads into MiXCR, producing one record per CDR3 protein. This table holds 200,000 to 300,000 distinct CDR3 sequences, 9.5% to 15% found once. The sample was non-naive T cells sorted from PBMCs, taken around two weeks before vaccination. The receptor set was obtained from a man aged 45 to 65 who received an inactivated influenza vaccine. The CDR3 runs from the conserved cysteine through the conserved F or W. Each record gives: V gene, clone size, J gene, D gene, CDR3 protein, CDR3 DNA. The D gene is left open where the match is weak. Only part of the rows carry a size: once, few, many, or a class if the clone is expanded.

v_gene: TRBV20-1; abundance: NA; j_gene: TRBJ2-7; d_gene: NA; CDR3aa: CSAPPPWGDTRSYEQYF; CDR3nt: TGCAGTGCTCCCCCTCCTTGGGGGGACACCCGCTCCTACGAGCAGTACTTC
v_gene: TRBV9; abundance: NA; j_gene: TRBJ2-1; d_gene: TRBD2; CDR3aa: CASSVGLAGANEQFF; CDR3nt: TGTGCCAGCAGCGTAGGACTAGCGGGGGCGAATGAGCAGTTCTTC
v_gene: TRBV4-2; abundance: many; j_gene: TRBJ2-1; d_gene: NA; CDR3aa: CASSQVGEQFF; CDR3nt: TGTGCCAGCAGCCAAGTGGGGGAGCAGTTCTTC
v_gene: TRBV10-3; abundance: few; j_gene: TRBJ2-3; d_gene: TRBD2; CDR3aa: CAISPGLAGVSTDTQYF; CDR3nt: TGTGCCATCAGCCCGGGACTAGCGGGGGTTTCCACAGATACGCAGTATTTT
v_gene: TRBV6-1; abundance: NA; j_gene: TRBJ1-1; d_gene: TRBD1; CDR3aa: CASSVTGRNTEAFF; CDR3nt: TGTGCCAGCAGTGTGACAGGGCGGAACACTGAAGCTTTCTTT
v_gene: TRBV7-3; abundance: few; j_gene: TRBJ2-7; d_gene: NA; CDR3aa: CASSPLGGEGYEQYF; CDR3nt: TGTGCCAGCAGCCCCTTGGGGGGTGAGGGTTACGAGCAGTACTTC
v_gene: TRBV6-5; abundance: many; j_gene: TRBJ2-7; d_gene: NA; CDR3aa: CASSGGAYEQYF; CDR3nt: TGTGCCAGCAGTGGCGGGGCCTACGAGCAGTACTTC
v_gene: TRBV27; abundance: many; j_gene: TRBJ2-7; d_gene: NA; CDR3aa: CASSSYEQYF; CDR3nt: TGTGCCAGCAGTTCCTACGAGCAGTACTTC
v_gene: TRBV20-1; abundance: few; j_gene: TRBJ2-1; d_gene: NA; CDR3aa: CSAREQRRFNEQFF; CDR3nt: TGCAGTGCTAGAGAACAGCGGCGTTTCAATGAGCAGTTCTTC
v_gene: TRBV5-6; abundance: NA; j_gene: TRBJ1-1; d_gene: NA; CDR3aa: CVSSFRGTEAFF; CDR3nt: TGTGTCAGCAGCTTCCGAGGCACTGAAGCTTTCTTT
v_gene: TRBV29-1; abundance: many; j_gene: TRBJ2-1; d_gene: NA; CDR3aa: CSVDKGASSYNEQFF; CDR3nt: TGCAGCGTTGATAAAGGGGCTAGCTCCTACAATGAGCAGTTCTTC
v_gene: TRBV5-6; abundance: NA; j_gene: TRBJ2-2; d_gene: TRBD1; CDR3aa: CASSYGRGHAGELFF; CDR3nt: TGTGCCAGCAGCTACGGCAGGGGGCATGCCGGGGAGCTGTTTTTT
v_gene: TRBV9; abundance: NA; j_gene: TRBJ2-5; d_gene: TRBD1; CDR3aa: CASSVAQGAEETQYF; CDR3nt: TGTGCCAGCAGCGTAGCTCAGGGGGCAGAAGAGACCCAGTACTTC
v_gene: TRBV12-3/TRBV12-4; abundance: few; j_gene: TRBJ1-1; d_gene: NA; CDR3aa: CASSFRDRNTEAFF; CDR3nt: TGTGCCAGCAGTTTTCGGGATAGAAACACTGAAGCTTTCTTT
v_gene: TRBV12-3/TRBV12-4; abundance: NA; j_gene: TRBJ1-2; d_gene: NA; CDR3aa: CASRGPSGYTF; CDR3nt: TGTGCCAGCAGGGGGCCGTCTGGCTACACCTTC
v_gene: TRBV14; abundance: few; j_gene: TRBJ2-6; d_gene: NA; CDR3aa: CASSLNRDPGANVLTF; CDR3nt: TGTGCCAGCAGCCTTAACCGGGACCCTGGGGCCAACGTCCTGACTTTC
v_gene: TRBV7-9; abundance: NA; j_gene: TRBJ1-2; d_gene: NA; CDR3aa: CASSIMTGTRNYGYTF; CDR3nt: TGTGCCAGCAGCATCATGACCGGGACGAGAAACTATGGCTACACCTTC
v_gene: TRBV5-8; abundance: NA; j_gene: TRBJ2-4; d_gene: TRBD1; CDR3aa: CASNFPGTGTKNIQYF; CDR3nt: TGTGCCAGCAACTTCCCCGGGACAGGGACCAAAAACATTCAGTACTTC
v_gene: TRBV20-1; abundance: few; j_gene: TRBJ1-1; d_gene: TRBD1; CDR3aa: CSARDLGYRGNTEAFF; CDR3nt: TGCAGTGCTAGAGATCTGGGATACAGGGGGAACACTGAAGCTTTCTTT
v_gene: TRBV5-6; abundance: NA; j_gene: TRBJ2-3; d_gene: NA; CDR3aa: CASSLGPKDTQYF; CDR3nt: TGTGCCAGCAGCTTGGGCCCGAAGGATACGCAGTATTTT
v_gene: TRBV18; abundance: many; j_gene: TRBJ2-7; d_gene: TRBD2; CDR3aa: CASSPGLAASYEQYF; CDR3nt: TGTGCCAGCTCACCTGGACTAGCGGCCTCCTACGAGCAGTACTTC
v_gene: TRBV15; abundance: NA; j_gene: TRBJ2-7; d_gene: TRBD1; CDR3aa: CATSTNPTGGYEQYF; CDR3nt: TGTGCCACCAGCACGAACCCGACAGGGGGCTACGAGCAGTACTTC
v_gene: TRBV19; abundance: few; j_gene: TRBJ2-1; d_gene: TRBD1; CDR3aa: CASSTRQGAPNEQFF; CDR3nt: TGTGCCAGTAGTACCCGACAGGGGGCGCCCAATGAGCAGTTCTTC
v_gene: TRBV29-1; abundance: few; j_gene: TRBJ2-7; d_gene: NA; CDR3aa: CSVEGPLEQYF; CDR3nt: TGCAGCGTTGAAGGCCCTCTAGAGCAGTACTTC
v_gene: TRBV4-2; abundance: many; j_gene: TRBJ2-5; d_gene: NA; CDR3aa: CASSQDAASQETQYF; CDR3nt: TGTGCCAGCAGCCAAGACGCGGCGAGCCAAGAGACCCAGTACTTC
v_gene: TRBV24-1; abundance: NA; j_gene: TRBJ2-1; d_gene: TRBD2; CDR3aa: CATAGGGWDNEQFF; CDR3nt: TGTGCCACCGCGGGAGGGGGTTGGGACAATGAGCAGTTCTTC
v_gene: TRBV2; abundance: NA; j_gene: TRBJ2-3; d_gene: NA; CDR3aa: CASSEAGKDTQYF; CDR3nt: TGTGCCAGCAGTGAAGCGGGGAAAGATACGCAGTATTTT
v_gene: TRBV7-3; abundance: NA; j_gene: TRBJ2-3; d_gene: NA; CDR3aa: CASSQDSGVDTQYF; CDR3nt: TGTGCCAGCAGCCAAGACTCGGGGGTGGATACGCAGTATTTT
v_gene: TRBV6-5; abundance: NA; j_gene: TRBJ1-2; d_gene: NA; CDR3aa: CASSYSIAVGRGYTF; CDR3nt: TGTGCCAGCAGTTACTCGATTGCGGTGGGGCGAGGCTACACCTTC
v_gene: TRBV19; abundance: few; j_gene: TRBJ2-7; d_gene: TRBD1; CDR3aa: CASSHSPGQGSSYEQYF; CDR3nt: TGTGCCAGTAGCCACTCGCCGGGACAGGGGTCATCCTACGAGCAGTACTTC
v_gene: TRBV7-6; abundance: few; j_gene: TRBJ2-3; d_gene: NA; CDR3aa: CASSRSGDTQYF; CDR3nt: TGTGCCAGCAGCCGTTCTGGAGATACGCAGTATTTT
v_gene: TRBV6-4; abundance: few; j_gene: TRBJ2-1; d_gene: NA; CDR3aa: CASSEERSNEQFF; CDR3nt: TGTGCCAGCAGCGAAGAACGTAGCAATGAGCAGTTCTTC
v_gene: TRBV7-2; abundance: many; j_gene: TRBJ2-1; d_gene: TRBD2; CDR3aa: CASSLGGGNNEQFF; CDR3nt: TGTGCCAGCAGCTTAGGGGGGGGTAACAATGAGCAGTTCTTC
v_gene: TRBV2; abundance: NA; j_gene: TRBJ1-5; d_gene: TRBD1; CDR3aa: CASSADRGQGQPQHF; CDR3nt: TGTGCCAGCAGCGCGGACAGGGGGCAGGGTCAGCCCCAGCATTTT
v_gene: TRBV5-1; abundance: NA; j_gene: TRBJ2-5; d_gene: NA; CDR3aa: CASSSGTTKETQYF; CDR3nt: TGCGCCAGCAGTTCCGGGACAACAAAAGAGACCCAGTACTTC
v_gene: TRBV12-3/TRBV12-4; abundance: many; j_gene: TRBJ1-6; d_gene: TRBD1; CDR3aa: CASSLTGGLSPLHF; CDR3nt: TGTGCCAGCAGTCTTACAGGGGGCTTATCACCCCTCCACTTT
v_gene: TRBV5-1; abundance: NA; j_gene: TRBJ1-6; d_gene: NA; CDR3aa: CASSLRVTDNSPLHF; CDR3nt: TGCGCCAGCAGCCTCCGGGTCACAGATAATTCACCCCTCCACTTT
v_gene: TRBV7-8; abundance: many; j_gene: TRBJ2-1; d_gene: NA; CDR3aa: CASSLSPSSQQFF; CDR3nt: TGTGCCAGCAGCTTAAGCCCCTCGTCTCAGCAGTTCTTC
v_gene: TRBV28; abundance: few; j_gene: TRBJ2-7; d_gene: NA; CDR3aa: CASSFTTYEQYF; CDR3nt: TGTGCCAGCAGTTTCACGACCTACGAGCAGTACTTC
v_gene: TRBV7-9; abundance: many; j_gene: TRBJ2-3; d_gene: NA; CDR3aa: CASSFDSTDTQYF; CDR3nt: TGTGCCAGCAGCTTTGATAGCACAGATACGCAGTATTTT
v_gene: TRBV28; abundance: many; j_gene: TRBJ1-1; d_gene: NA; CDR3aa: CASSFFGYTEAFF; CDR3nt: TGTGCCAGCAGTTTTTTCGGGTACACTGAAGCTTTCTTT
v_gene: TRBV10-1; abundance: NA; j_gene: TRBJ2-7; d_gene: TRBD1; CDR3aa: CASSPRTGRNEQYF; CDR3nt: TGCGCCAGCAGTCCCCGGACAGGAAGGAACGAGCAGTACTTC
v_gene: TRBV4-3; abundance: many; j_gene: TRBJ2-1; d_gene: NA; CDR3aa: CASSQDMGGRYDEQFF; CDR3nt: TGCGCCAGCAGCCAAGATATGGGGGGGCGGTACGATGAGCAGTTCTTC
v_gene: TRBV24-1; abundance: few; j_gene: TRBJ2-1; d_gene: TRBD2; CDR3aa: CATRDGRASYNEQFF; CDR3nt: TGTGCCACCCGGGACGGGAGGGCCTCCTACAATGAGCAGTTCTTC
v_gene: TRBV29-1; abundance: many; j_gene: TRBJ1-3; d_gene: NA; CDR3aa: CSATPGQGGNTIYF; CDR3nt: TGCAGCGCGACGCCCGGCCAAGGAGGAAACACCATATATTTT